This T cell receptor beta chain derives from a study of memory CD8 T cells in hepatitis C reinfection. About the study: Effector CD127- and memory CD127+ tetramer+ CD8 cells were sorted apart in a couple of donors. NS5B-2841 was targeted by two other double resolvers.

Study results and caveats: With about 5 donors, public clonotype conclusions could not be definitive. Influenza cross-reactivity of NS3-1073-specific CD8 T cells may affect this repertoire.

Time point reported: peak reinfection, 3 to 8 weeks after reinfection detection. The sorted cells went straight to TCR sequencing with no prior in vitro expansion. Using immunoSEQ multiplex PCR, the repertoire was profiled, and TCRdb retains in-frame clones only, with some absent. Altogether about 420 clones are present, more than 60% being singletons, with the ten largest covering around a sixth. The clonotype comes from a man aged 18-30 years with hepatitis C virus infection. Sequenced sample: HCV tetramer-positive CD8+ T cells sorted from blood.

This chain's CDR3 is CASSFPPGQGTETQYF. CDR3 bases: TGCGCCAGCAGCTTCCCTCCGGGACAGGGAACGGAGACCCAGTACTTC. The rearrangement joins TRBV5-1 to TRBJ2-5; 9 bases agree with TRBD1. Per germline, CDR1 SGHRS and CDR2 YFSETQ. Trimming cost V 2 bases and J 5 bases; bases outside gene matches: 10. The CDR3 length is 16 residues.